This T cell receptor (beta chain) was identified in a study of control samples from healthy donors and cancer patients. The repertoire was sequenced with immunoSEQ multiplex PCR; TCRdb's copy has only in-frame clones and lacks some. The sample records 100,000 to 150,000 clones, 80% to 95% being singletons. V dropped 5 bases and J dropped 6; count of bases not matched to a gene: 9. Germline loops: CDR1 SEHNR, CDR2 FQNEAQ (reference sequence). CDR3 length: 15 amino acids. The rearrangement links TRBV7-9 to TRBJ1-2; 10 nucleotides align to TRBD1. Material for sequencing was blood. This TCR was sampled from a young man in good health. CDR3 nucleotide sequence: TGTGCCAGCAGCCTTCTGGACAGGGGGTCTGATGGCTACACCTTC. Protein: CASSLLDRGSDGYTF.